The present TCR beta chain was sequenced within a study of response to subunit inactivated influenza vaccine. TCRdb re-called the RT-PCR reads through MiXCR, storing one row per CDR3 protein. This sample carries 650,000 to 850,000 distinct CDR3 sequences, around 13% of them seen once, and the ten largest clones take 6.5% to 8.5%. Per the germline V gene, CDR1 is SGHRS and CDR2 is YFSETQ. V was shortened by 4 bases and J by 4 bases, with 14 bases between the two germline ends. The CDR3 sequence is 14 residues long. There are many counts of this clonotype. The V and J genes are TRBV5-1 and TRBJ2-5; tentative D call: TRBD1 (5 bases). Specimen: PBMCs from blood, collected 14 days before vaccination. This TCR was recovered from a man aged 50 or older who received an inactivated influenza vaccine. The chain's CDR3 is CASSEAQGAETQYF. The CDR3 DNA is TGCGCCAGCAGCGAAGCCCAGGGTGCAGAGACCCAGTACTTC. Full variable domain (remainder filled in from reference TRBV5-1 and TRBJ2-5): KAGVTQTPRYLIKTRGQQVTLSCSPISGHRSVSWYQQTPGQGLQFLFEYFSETQRNKGNFPGRFSGRQFSNSRSEMNVSTLELGDSALYLCASSEAQGAETQYFGPGTRLLVL.